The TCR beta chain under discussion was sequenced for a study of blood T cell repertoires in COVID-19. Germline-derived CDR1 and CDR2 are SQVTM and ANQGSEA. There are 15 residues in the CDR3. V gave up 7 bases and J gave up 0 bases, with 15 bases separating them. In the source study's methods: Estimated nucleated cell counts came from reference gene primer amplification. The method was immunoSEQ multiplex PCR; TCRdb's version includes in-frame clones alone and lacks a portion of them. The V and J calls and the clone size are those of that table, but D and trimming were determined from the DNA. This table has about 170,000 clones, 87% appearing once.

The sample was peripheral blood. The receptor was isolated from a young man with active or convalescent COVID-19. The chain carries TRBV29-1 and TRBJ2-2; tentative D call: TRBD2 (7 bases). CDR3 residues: CSARGAGTNTGELFF. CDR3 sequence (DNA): TGCAGCGCCCGGGGGGCGGGGACGAACACCGGGGAGCTGTTTTTT.